Sequencing of this T cell receptor beta chain was carried out in a study of cytomegalovirus exposure and HLA in healthy donors. Findings of the study overall: With further analysis later on, most CMV-associated TCR beta chains appeared HLA-restricted.

With 6 bases removed from V and 5 bases from J, the gap between germline ends came to 16 bases. Germline CDR1 SGHTA, CDR2 FQGNSA. There are 15 residues in the CDR3. In its sample, this clone was seen once. What it binds is unknown. PCR employed 60 Vbeta and 13 Jbeta primers. Some clones are missing from TCRdb's copy, which holds only in-frame ones; the method was immunoSEQ multiplex PCR. The sample has about 170,000 clones; around 78% are singletons. The material sequenced was PBMCs. This TCR was sampled from a woman younger than 45 in good health and CMV-seropositive. The V and J genes are TRBV7-2 and TRBJ1-4; the D is unclear. CDR3 nucleotides: TGTGCCAGCAGGGTAACCGGAGGCTTGAATGAAAAACTGTTTTTT. It encodes CASRVTGGLNEKLFF.